The rows below give T cell receptor beta chains drawn from one sample of a study of blood T cell repertoires in COVID-19. The protocol was immunoSEQ multiplex PCR, while the TCRdb copy is restricted to in-frame clones and leaves out a portion. The sample records approximately 170,000 clones, 84% being singletons. The sample taken for sequencing was PBMCs or T cells enriched from blood (not recorded which). These receptors were collected from a woman aged 50 to 65 who had recovered from COVID-19. Both conserved end residues are part of each CDR3. D genes are given only for firm matches. Clone size appears in some rows only: once, few, many, or a class for an expanded clone.

v_gene: TRBV5-1; d_gene: .; j_gene: TRBJ1-3; len: 12; abundance: .; CDR3aa: CASSLDRNTIYF; CDR3nt: TGCGCCAGCAGCTTGGATAGAAACACCATATATTTT
v_gene: TRBV15; d_gene: .; j_gene: TRBJ2-2; len: 15; abundance: few; CDR3aa: CATSRAGVDTGELFF; CDR3nt: TGTGCCACCAGCAGAGCCGGGGTCGACACCGGGGAGCTGTTTTTT
v_gene: TRBV28; d_gene: TRBD1; j_gene: TRBJ1-4; len: 14; abundance: .; CDR3aa: CASKEGQGSEKLFF; CDR3nt: TGTGCCAGCAAGGAGGGACAGGGAAGTGAAAAACTGTTTTTT
v_gene: TRBV12-3/TRBV12-4; d_gene: TRBD1; j_gene: TRBJ1-1; len: 13; abundance: .; CDR3aa: CASSPRTGYEAFF; CDR3nt: TGTGCCAGCAGTCCCAGGACAGGTTATGAAGCTTTCTTT
v_gene: TRBV10-3; d_gene: .; j_gene: TRBJ2-3; len: 14; abundance: .; CDR3aa: CAIRRDSSTDTQYF; CDR3nt: TGTGCCATCAGGCGGGACAGCAGCACAGATACGCAGTATTTT
v_gene: TRBV27; d_gene: TRBD1; j_gene: TRBJ1-5; len: 14; abundance: .; CDR3aa: CASSSGQGNQPQHF; CDR3nt: TGTGCCAGCAGTTCCGGACAGGGGAATCAGCCCCAGCATTTT
v_gene: TRBV6-4; d_gene: TRBD2; j_gene: TRBJ2-3; len: 15; abundance: .; CDR3aa: CASSETSGGTDTQYF; CDR3nt: TGTGCCAGCAGTGAGACTAGCGGGGGGACAGATACGCAGTATTTT
v_gene: TRBV9; d_gene: TRBD2; j_gene: TRBJ2-1; len: 15; abundance: .; CDR3aa: CASSVLAGGKDEQFF; CDR3nt: TGTGCCAGCAGCGTGTTAGCGGGAGGAAAGGATGAGCAGTTCTTC
v_gene: TRBV2; d_gene: .; j_gene: TRBJ1-3; len: 14; abundance: .; CDR3aa: CASSSQGFGNTIYF; CDR3nt: TGTGCCAGCAGTTCTCAGGGGTTCGGAAACACCATATATTTT
v_gene: TRBV18; d_gene: .; j_gene: TRBJ2-3; len: 16; abundance: .; CDR3aa: CASSGYGQTSTDTQYF; CDR3nt: TGTGCCAGCTCCGGGTACGGCCAAACAAGCACAGATACGCAGTATTTT
v_gene: TRBV5-4; d_gene: TRBD1; j_gene: TRBJ1-2; len: 13; abundance: .; CDR3aa: CASSADRGPDYTF; CDR3nt: TGTGCCAGCAGCGCTGACAGGGGGCCGGACTACACCTTC
v_gene: TRBV19; d_gene: .; j_gene: TRBJ1-2; len: 11; abundance: .; CDR3aa: CASSIETARTF; CDR3nt: TGTGCCAGTAGTATAGAAACCGCGCGGACCTTC
v_gene: TRBV13; d_gene: .; j_gene: TRBJ1-2; len: 12; abundance: few; CDR3aa: CASSGLKAGYTF; CDR3nt: TGTGCCAGCAGCGGGCTGAAGGCTGGCTACACCTTC
v_gene: TRBV24-1; d_gene: TRBD1; j_gene: TRBJ1-1; len: 14; abundance: .; CDR3aa: CATSAAIGTGEAFF; CDR3nt: TGTGCCACCAGTGCCGCCATCGGGACAGGTGAAGCTTTCTTT
v_gene: TRBV2; d_gene: .; j_gene: TRBJ1-6; len: 16; abundance: .; CDR3aa: CASSYRAGLGNSPLHF; CDR3nt: TGTGCCAGCAGCTACAGGGCAGGATTGGGGAATTCACCCCTCCACTTT
v_gene: TRBV19; d_gene: TRBD2; j_gene: TRBJ2-2; len: 14; abundance: .; CDR3aa: CASDLLAGWGELFF; CDR3nt: TGTGCCAGTGATCTACTAGCGGGGTGGGGGGAGCTATTTTTT
v_gene: TRBV2; d_gene: .; j_gene: TRBJ2-7; len: 11; abundance: .; CDR3aa: CASGTFYEQYF; CDR3nt: TGTGCCAGCGGCACATTCTACGAGCAGTACTTC
v_gene: TRBV28; d_gene: .; j_gene: TRBJ1-1; len: 14; abundance: few; CDR3aa: CASSFPGRNTEAFF; CDR3nt: TGTGCCAGCAGTTTCCCTGGGCGCAACACTGAAGCTTTCTTT
v_gene: TRBV5-1; d_gene: .; j_gene: TRBJ2-5; len: 13; abundance: .; CDR3aa: CASSLTPGETQYF; CDR3nt: TGCGCCAGCAGCTTGACCCCCGGGGAGACCCAGTACTTC
v_gene: TRBV29-1; d_gene: .; j_gene: TRBJ1-1; len: 12; abundance: .; CDR3aa: CSALGGETEAFF; CDR3nt: TGCAGCGCCTTAGGTGGAGAGACTGAAGCTTTCTTT
v_gene: TRBV6-5; d_gene: TRBD1; j_gene: TRBJ2-3; len: 15; abundance: .; CDR3aa: CASSYGVTGSDTQYF; CDR3nt: TGTGCCAGCAGTTACGGGGTGACAGGGTCAGATACGCAGTATTTT
v_gene: TRBV6-2/TRBV6-3; d_gene: TRBD2; j_gene: TRBJ2-1; len: 15; abundance: .; CDR3aa: CASSRERGRANEQFF; CDR3nt: TGTGCCAGCAGCCGAGAGCGGGGCCGGGCGAATGAGCAGTTCTTC
v_gene: TRBV7-8; d_gene: TRBD1; j_gene: TRBJ2-7; len: 12; abundance: .; CDR3aa: CASGQVGYEQYF; CDR3nt: TGTGCCAGTGGACAGGTTGGGTACGAGCAGTACTTC
v_gene: TRBV10-3; d_gene: .; j_gene: TRBJ1-1; len: 16; abundance: .; CDR3aa: CAISGQAIQMNTEAFF; CDR3nt: TGTGCCATCAGTGGACAGGCTATTCAAATGAACACTGAAGCTTTCTTT
v_gene: TRBV2; d_gene: .; j_gene: TRBJ1-5; len: 13; abundance: once; CDR3aa: CASRADSNQPQHF; CDR3nt: TGTGCCAGCAGAGCGGATAGCAATCAGCCCCAGCATTTT
v_gene: TRBV10-3; d_gene: .; j_gene: TRBJ1-5; len: 16; abundance: .; CDR3aa: CAISESAPGGIQPQHF; CDR3nt: TGTGCCATCAGTGAGTCGGCGCCAGGAGGTATTCAGCCCCAGCATTTT
v_gene: TRBV5-1; d_gene: TRBD1; j_gene: TRBJ1-3; len: 16; abundance: few; CDR3aa: CASSLGDSFSGNTIYF; CDR3nt: TGCGCCAGCAGCTTGGGGGACAGTTTCTCTGGAAACACCATATATTTT
v_gene: TRBV19; d_gene: TRBD1; j_gene: TRBJ1-2; len: 13; abundance: .; CDR3aa: CASSYGTAYGYTF; CDR3nt: TGTGCCAGTAGCTACGGGACAGCGTATGGCTACACCTTC